This T cell receptor (beta chain) is drawn from a study of blood T cell repertoires in COVID-19. Germline V gene sequence: CDR1 SNHLY, CDR2 FYNNEI. The CDR3 contains 14 residues. Trimming pared 6 bases from V and 2 bases from J, leaving 14 bases between. A Seattle source enrolled patients during active infection and followed them longitudinally. Produced via immunoSEQ multiplex PCR; TCRdb's table is partial and in-frame only. The data hold around 160,000 clones, with over 85% observed a single time. Sequenced: peripheral blood. The clonotype comes from a woman aged 55-75 years with COVID-19, enrolled during active disease. The rearrangement uses TRBV2 and TRBJ2-7; perhaps TRBD1 as D (5 bases). The CDR3 reads CASRMDTTTYEQYF. As DNA, the CDR3 is TGTGCCAGCAGAATGGACACTACGACCTACGAGCAGTACTTC.